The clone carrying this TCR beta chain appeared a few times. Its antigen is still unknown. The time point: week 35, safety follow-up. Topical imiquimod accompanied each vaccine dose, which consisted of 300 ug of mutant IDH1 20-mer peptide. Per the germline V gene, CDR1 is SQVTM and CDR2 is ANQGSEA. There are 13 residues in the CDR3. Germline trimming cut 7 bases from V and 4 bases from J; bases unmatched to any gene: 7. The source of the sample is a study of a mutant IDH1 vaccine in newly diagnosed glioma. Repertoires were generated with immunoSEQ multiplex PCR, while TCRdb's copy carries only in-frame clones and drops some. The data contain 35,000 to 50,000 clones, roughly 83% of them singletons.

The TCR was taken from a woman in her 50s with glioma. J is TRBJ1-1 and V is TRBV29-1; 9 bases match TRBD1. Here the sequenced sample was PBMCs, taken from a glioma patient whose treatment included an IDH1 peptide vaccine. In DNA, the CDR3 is TGCAGCGGGGCACAGGGGGCGGGCACTGAAGCTTTCTTT. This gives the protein CSGAQGAGTEAFF. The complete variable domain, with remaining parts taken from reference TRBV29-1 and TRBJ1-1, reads SAVISQKPSRDICQRGTSLTIQCQVDSQVTMMFWYRQQPGQSLTLIATANQGSEATYESGFVIDKFPISRPNLTFSTLTVSNMSPEDSSIYLCSGAQGAGTEAFFGQGTRLTVV.